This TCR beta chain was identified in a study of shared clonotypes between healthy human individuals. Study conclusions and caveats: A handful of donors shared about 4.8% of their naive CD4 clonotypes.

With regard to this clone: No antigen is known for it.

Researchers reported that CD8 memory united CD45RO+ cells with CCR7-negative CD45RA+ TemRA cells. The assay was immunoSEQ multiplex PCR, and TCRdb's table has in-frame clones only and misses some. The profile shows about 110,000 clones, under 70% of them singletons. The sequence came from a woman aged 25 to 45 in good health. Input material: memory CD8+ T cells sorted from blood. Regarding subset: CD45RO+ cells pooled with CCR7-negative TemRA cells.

In DNA form, the CDR3 reads TGCGCCAGCAGCTCCGAGCCTAACTATGGCTACACCTTC. Its translation: CASSSEPNYGYTF. This chain joins TRBV5-1 and TRBJ1-2; no reliable D call. The CDR3 loop spans 13 amino acids. The germline V gene has CDR1 SGHRS and CDR2 YFSETQ. Trimming took 3 bases from V and 0 from J, leaving 6 bases between them.